In this sample, the clone carrying this T cell receptor beta chain turned up a few times. Its specificity is unknown. This specimen comes from a study of T cell repertoires in cytomegalovirus infection. TCRdb used MiXCR to reprocess the reads, holding one entry per CDR3 protein. The sample gives 600,000 to 700,000 distinct CDR3 sequences, around 32% of which show up once; roughly 20% is in the top ten. Trimming pared 4 bases from V and 4 bases from J, leaving 17 bases between. Germline V gene lookup returns CDR1 MGHRA and CDR2 YSYEKL. The CDR3 spans 15 residues. The chain combines TRBV4-1 with TRBJ2-7, with a tentative D call TRBD2 (6 bases). This specimen was cultured PBMCs, taken from culture after CMV antigen stimulation. This sequence originates from a human donor in good health (CMV status not recorded). Some clones in this sample may be carry-over from other donors' samples. CDR3 sequence reads: CASSPWSGVQYEQYF. The CDR3 DNA reads as TGCGCCAGCAGCCCGTGGTCGGGGGTACAATACGAGCAGTACTTC.